The clone carrying this TCR beta chain was detected only once. J lost 6 bases, V lost 4 bases, and 7 bases had no gene match. Germline lookup yields CDR1 SGHTS and CDR2 YDEGEE. CDR3 length equals 15 residues. The sample originates from a study of blood T cell repertoires in COVID-19. Per the original data handling: Amplification of reference gene primers provided the estimated nucleated cell counts. Produced via immunoSEQ multiplex PCR; TCRdb's table is partial and in-frame only. The V and J calls and clone size come from that table; D and trimming were worked out from the DNA. This table has approximately 90,000 clones, about 83% appearing once.

The chain links TRBV5-8 to TRBJ1-5; 10 bases fit TRBD1. Sequenced input: peripheral blood. The TCR originated in a man between 65 and 85 years old with COVID-19, enrolled during active disease. The DNA of the CDR3 is TGTGCCAGCAGCGGAATCCGGGACAGGGGTCAGCCCCAGCATTTT. It specifies CASSGIRDRGQPQHF.